This T cell receptor beta chain originates from a study of cytomegalovirus exposure and HLA in healthy donors. Study-level information: Genotyping of about 400 donors showed that around 81% belonged to the Caucasian-associated ancestry cluster.

This clone was found once. Germline V gene data show CDR1 as MNHEY and CDR2 as SMNVEV (reference sequence). V was trimmed by 4 bases and J by 0 bases, leaving 17 bases between them. The length of the CDR3 is 17 residues. Primers: 60 Vbeta forward and 13 Jbeta reverse. Using immunoSEQ multiplex PCR, the repertoire was profiled, and TCRdb retains in-frame clones only, with some absent. The sample lists about 130,000 clones; roughly 82% were seen once. The clonotype was recovered from a woman aged 40 to 50 in good health and CMV-seropositive. The sample comprised PBMCs. This sequence joins TRBV27 and TRBJ2-3, with D possibly being TRBD1 (6 bases). CDR3 nucleotide sequence: TGTGCCAGCAGTTCCTACCCGAGGGGGATTAGCACAGATACGCAGTATTTT. This encodes CASSSYPRGISTDTQYF.